A single T cell receptor beta chain is shown here with its context. This receptor's antigen is unknown. One base away there is no much larger clone; base qualities are not given. Genomic DNA was isolated from the sorted cells so that the TCRbeta CDR3 region could be sequenced. The immunoSEQ Assay was used for sequencing of TCRbeta CDR3 regions. Drawn from immuneACCESS, this table holds only the in-frame rearrangements with V and J called that TCRdb kept. Clones are partly lost; checked studies trace under half to an unresolved V gene and leave the rest unexplained. For this sample the table gives over 60,000 clones, of which approximately 89% were detected only once. Around 0.4% of the sample is held by the ten biggest clonotypes. This sample was included in a study of OX40 agonist ivuxolimab in advanced cancers. Looking at the study overall: Ivuxolimab, which targeted the costimulatory receptor OX40 (CD134), was an agonistic, fully human IgG2 monoclonal antibody. Of the roughly 50 dose-escalation patients, hepatocellular carcinoma was present in about 20, melanoma in around 15, renal cell carcinoma in 9 and head and neck cancer in 9. The dose-escalation cohort was about 83% male with a mean age of approximately 60 years, ranging from about 20 to 85. The paper covers the monotherapy dose-escalation part of the phase I ivuxolimab trial, which included N of about 50 patients. Intravenous ivuxolimab was administered to patients every 2 weeks at six dose levels: 0.01, 0.1, 0.3, 1.5, 3 and 10 mg/kg. Partial responses occurred in three dose-escalation patients, of whom one had hepatocellular carcinoma and two had cutaneous melanoma. The point of sequencing TCRbeta in the periphery was to test whether ivuxolimab changed TCR sequence diversity and drove clonal T-cell expansion. Prior anti-PD-1, anti-PD-L1 or anti-CTLA-4 therapy was permitted, and checkpoint inhibitors had been received by around 40% of dose-escalation patients. Overall results and qualifications from the work: Which antigens the clonally expanded peripheral T cells were specific for was not determined. Partial responders in the 0.1-3.0 mg/kg groups had among the lowest normalized peripheral clonal expansion, especially among CD8+ T cells. Low levels of normalized T-cell clonal expansion were also shown by some nonresponding patients. After ivuxolimab, more expanded clones were found on average in CD8+ T cells than in CD4+ T cells. At doses from 0.1 to 3.0 mg/kg, clonal expansion was seen in both CD4+ and CD8+ blood T cells between baseline and week 6.

CDR1 SNHLY and CDR2 FYNNEI are derived from the germline V gene. The CDR3, from cysteine to phenylalanine, totals 15 residues. The only DNA kept is the CDR3, 45 bases in frame from the first base. The trim is 7 bases for V and 3 bases for J, with a gap of 16 bases between the germline ends. Patients with autoimmune disease history or receiving systemic immunosuppression were excluded from the trial. Peripheral blood for TCR sequencing was collected from all dose cohorts at baseline, on cycle 4 day 1, and on cycle 7 day 1. The samples were taken from a phase I, first-in-human, multicenter, open-label dose-escalation trial of ivuxolimab. Adults with locally advanced or metastatic head and neck squamous cell, hepatocellular, melanoma or renal cell carcinoma were enrolled in the trial. Before TCR sequencing, CD4+ and CD8+ T cells were separately sorted from peripheral blood.

The sample here was CD4+ or CD8+ T cells sorted from blood, taken in a trial of the OX40 agonist ivuxolimab. The TCR was taken from an adult with an advanced solid tumor such as melanoma, head and neck, liver or kidney cancer. The chain couples TRBV2 to TRBJ1-5; D gene: possibly TRBD1, on 5 matching bases. CDR3 reads: CASILQDLPNQPQHF. The DNA reads TGTGCCAGCATTCTACAGGACCTCCCCAATCAGCCCCAGCATTTT.